A single sample is the source of the 25 T cell receptor beta chains below, sequenced in a study of CD8+CD57+ T cells in acquired aplastic anemia. Genomic DNA templated the TCR beta VDJ and CDR3 profiling. MiXCR, applied by TCRdb to the reads, yields one record per CDR3 protein. The table has some 240,000 distinct CDR3 sequences, approximately 35% seen once. Sequenced material: sorted CD4+, CD8+, or CD8+CD57+ T cells (not recorded which) from PBMCs. The source of these receptors is a human donor in good health, serving as a control.

This clonotype was detected many times. This rearrangement joins TRBV7-9 to TRBJ2-7; D gene uncertain. Germline CDR1 SEHNR, CDR2 FQNEAQ (reference sequence). This CDR3 has 18 residues. The ends were cut back, 5 bases at V and 3 bases at J, with 26 bases in the middle. The chain's CDR3 is CASSPVELYMPLLYEQYF. The DNA for the CDR3 is TGTGCCAGCAGCCCAGTAGAACTTTACATGCCACTACTCTACGAGCAGTACTTC.

This chain connects TRBV19 to TRBJ1-5; D may be TRBD1 (6 bases). V lost 5 bases to trimming and J lost 0 bases, with 17 bases between them. The CDR3 length is 17 residues. CDR1 and CDR2 from the germline V gene are LNHDA and SQIVND (reference sequence). The CDR3 nucleotides read TGTGCCAGTAGTCCCCTAAACAGGGTTTATAGCAATCAGCCCCAGCATTTT. It translates to CASSPLNRVYSNQPQHF.

The chain joins TRBV15 to TRBJ1-2; 9 positions agree with TRBD1. CDR1 LNHNV and CDR2 YYDKDF come from the germline V gene (reference sequence). The trim removed 5 bases at V and 9 bases at J, leaving 7 bases unmatched. The CDR3 is 13 residues long. Here the CDR3 DNA reads TGTGCCACCAGCGGCCAAGGACAGGGGAGCTACACCTTC. The encoded protein is CATSGQGQGSYTF.

At least ten counts were recorded for this clonotype. J is TRBJ1-1 and V is TRBV20-1; possible D gene TRBD1, 6 bases. The germline V gene encodes CDR1 DFQATT and CDR2 SNEGSKA (reference sequence). CDR3 length: 15 residues. Trimming left V 1 base short and J 0 bases short, with 12 bases between. The CDR3 DNA reads as TGCAGTGCTAGAGTTCGCGACAGGTTGAACACTGAAGCTTTCTTT. Translated: CSARVRDRLNTEAFF.

Concerning this clonotype itself: A single base separates this from a much larger clone, so it may be a read error. The rearrangement uses TRBV20-1 and TRBJ2-1; D ambiguous. This CDR3 is 10 amino acids long. The germline gives CDR1 DFQATT, CDR2 SNEGSKA (reference sequence). V was shortened by 5 bases and J by 7 bases, with 6 bases between the two germline ends. CDR3 region: CSAGMNEQFF. As DNA, the CDR3 is TGCAGTGCTGGGATGAATGAGCAGTTCTTC.

Notes on this clonotype: Compared with germline, one end of the junction differs, possibly owing to a read error. V and J are TRBV30 and TRBJ2-5; D call uncertain. Germline CDR1 reads GTSNPN; CDR2 reads SVGIG (reference sequence). There are 11 residues in the CDR3. The CDR3, as DNA: TGTGCCCGGAGTGTACGAGAGACCCAGTACTTC. This sequence encodes CARSVRETQYF.

There are a few counts of this clonotype. Relative to the germline gene, one junction end is altered; a read error may explain this. This chain uses TRBV10-3 with TRBJ2-1; 13 nucleotides match TRBD2. Germline loops: CDR1 ENHRY, CDR2 SYGVKD. This CDR3 has 14 residues. The CDR3 DNA sequence: TGTGCCAGCAGTTGGACTAGCGGGAGTGGCGAGCAGTTCTTC. Protein product: CASSWTSGSGEQFF.

The sample holds a few counts of this clonotype. The junction does not match germline at one end; this may be a read error. V gene TRBV10-3 combines with J gene TRBJ2-7; the match to TRBD1 covers 7 bases. The germline gives CDR1 ENHRY, CDR2 SYGVKD. The CDR3 is made up of 14 amino acids. The DNA of the CDR3 is TGTGCCAGCAGTGTAAACAGGGGCCCCTACGAGCAGTACTTC. Its protein product is CASSVNRGPYEQYF.

Regarding this clonotype: A much larger clone is a single base away; this may be a read error. The V and J genes are TRBV12-3 or TRBV12-4 and TRBJ2-7, with 8 nucleotides matching TRBD1. The CDR3 has 14 amino acids. In DNA, the CDR3 is TGTGCCAGCACCCAAGGGGACAGGACCTACGAGCAGCACTTC. It encodes CASTQGDRTYEQHF.

This clonotype appeared many times. CDR3 in amino acids: CASSLKSYGYTF. CDR3 bases: TGTGCCAGCAGTTTGAAGAGCTATGGCTACACCTTC. V gene TRBV12-3 or TRBV12-4 combines with J gene TRBJ1-2; D uncertain. This CDR3 is built from 12 residues. Trimming shortened V by 3 bases and J by 4 bases, and 6 bases separated the two germline ends.

The chain uses TRBV28 and TRBJ1-2; 7 bases map to TRBD1. The V gene end was trimmed by 0 bases and the J gene end by 7 bases; junction bases not matched to a gene: 11. Per germline, CDR1 MDHEN and CDR2 SYDVKM. The CDR3 has 16 amino acids. The CDR3 is CASSLWQSDRVGGYTF. The CDR3 DNA is TGTGCCAGCAGTTTATGGCAGTCCGACAGGGTGGGTGGCTACACCTTC.

The V gene is TRBV30, the J gene TRBJ1-1; TRBD1 aligns across 8 bases. The germline V gene encodes CDR1 GTSNPN and CDR2 SVGIG (reference sequence). The CDR3 covers 14 residues. Trimming took 2 bases from V and 4 from J; bases not matched to a gene: 6. Here the CDR3 DNA reads TGTGCCTGGAGTAGGGCAGGGGGCATCACTGAAGCTTTCTTT. It codes for CAWSRAGGITEAFF.

Many counts were recorded for this clonotype. The chain combines TRBV19 with TRBJ1-4, with D perhaps TRBD1 (5 bases). Germline CDR1 reads LNHDA; CDR2 reads SQIVND (reference sequence). Trimming left V 7 bases short and J 8 bases short, with 14 bases between. The CDR3 loop spans 13 amino acids. CDR3 bases: TGTGCCAGTAAGGGCAGGGATAGGGAAAAACTGTTTTTT. It yields the protein CASKGRDREKLFF.

J is TRBJ1-3 and V is TRBV4-1, with D maybe TRBD1 (6 bases). Germline lookup yields CDR1 MGHRA and CDR2 YSYEKL. V was trimmed by 1 base and J by 2 bases, leaving 12 bases between them. The CDR3 has 16 residues. The CDR3 region is CASSQGIGQTGNTIYF. The DNA for the CDR3 is TGCGCCAGCAGCCAAGGTATCGGACAGACTGGAAACACCATATATTTT.

This clonotype has ten or more counts. The chain links TRBV6-6 to TRBJ2-7; no firm D call. CDR3 length: 14 amino acids. Germline values: CDR1 MNHNY, CDR2 SVGAGI (reference sequence). The V end lost 0 bases, the J end lost 1 base, and 7 bases lay between the germline ends. As DNA, the CDR3 is TGTGCCAGCAGTTACTCGTTTAGATCCTACGAGCAGTACTTC. This translates into CASSYSFRSYEQYF.

The rearrangement joins TRBV4-3 to TRBJ2-7; possibly TRBD1 or TRBD2 for D (5 bases each). The CDR3 spans 15 residues. V lost 4 bases and J 5 bases, leaving 18 bases between the germline ends. The germline V gene encodes CDR1 LGHNA and CDR2 YSLEER. Written as DNA, the CDR3 is TGCGCCAGCAGCCGAGTGAGAGGGGCGCTTGACGAGCAGTACTTC. Its protein is CASSRVRGALDEQYF.

The chain has TRBV20-1 and TRBJ1-4; unclear D gene. Looked up from germline, CDR1 is DFQATT and CDR2 is SNEGSKA (reference sequence). The CDR3 contains 17 residues. The V and J ends lost 1 base and 0 bases respectively, with 15 bases between them. The CDR3 region is CSARGLRASTTNEKLFF. DNA for the CDR3: TGCAGTGCTAGAGGACTTAGGGCCTCAACAACTAATGAAAAACTGTTTTTT.

This chain uses TRBV19 with TRBJ2-1; D remains ambiguous. The CDR3 sequence is 14 residues long. Trimming took off 1 base at V and 4 bases at J, with 8 bases between the two ends. The V gene's germline CDR1 is LNHDA and CDR2 SQIVND (reference sequence). DNA for the CDR3: TGTGCCAGTAGTATAGGGGGTGTTTACAATGAGCAGTTCTTC. This translates into CASSIGGVYNEQFF.

This clonotype has a count of ten or more. The gene calls are TRBV11-2 and TRBJ1-2; D unclear. The V end was cut by 4 bases, the J end by 2 bases, with 11 bases between. This CDR3 region has 14 residues. CDR1 is SGHAT, CDR2 FQNNGV, per germline. This CDR3 is CASSSLRGNYGYTF. CDR3 bases: TGTGCCAGCAGCTCCCTGAGAGGGAACTATGGCTACACCTTC.

This chain connects TRBV6-4 to TRBJ2-1; no reliable D call. The V end lost 3 bases, the J end lost 7 bases, and 10 bases lay between the germline ends. This CDR3 comprises 13 residues. Germline CDR1 reads MRHNA; CDR2 reads SNTAGT. CDR3 protein: CASSESWQNEQFF. CDR3 in DNA: TGTGCCAGCAGTGAGTCTTGGCAGAATGAGCAGTTCTTC.

This clonotype was recorded at least ten times. The chain couples TRBV9 to TRBJ2-1; 7 nucleotides agree with TRBD2. Trimming took 4 bases from V and 8 from J; bases not matched to a gene: 12. CDR3 length equals 15 residues. Germline V gives CDR1 SGDLS, CDR2 YYNGEE. CDR3 bases: TGTGCCAGCAGCAACTTCGCGGGGGAGGTGGATGAGCAGTTCTTC. As protein: CASSNFAGEVDEQFF.

The V and J genes are TRBV2 and TRBJ2-5; TRBD2 agrees at 14 bases. After removal of 7 bases from V and 4 bases from J, the junction contained 8 bases not matched to a gene. This CDR3 comprises 16 residues. Germline CDR1 reads SNHLY; CDR2 reads FYNNEI. CDR3 sequence: CASTAGTSGGLETQYF. In DNA form, the CDR3 reads TGTGCCAGCACCGCAGGGACTAGCGGGGGTTTAGAGACCCAGTACTTC.

J is TRBJ2-7 and V is TRBV15; the D gene is possibly TRBD2 (5 bases). V shed 8 bases and J shed 0 bases, with 14 bases lying between them. The V gene's germline CDR1 is LNHNV and CDR2 YYDKDF (reference sequence). This CDR3 has 14 amino acids. In DNA, the CDR3 is TGTGCCACCGGGAGATGGAGGAGCTCCTACGAGCAGTACTTC. It is translated as CATGRWRSSYEQYF.

The sample holds a few counts of this clonotype. J is TRBJ2-5 and V is TRBV5-1, with D uncertain. Germline V lookup: CDR1 SGHRS, CDR2 YFSETQ. CDR3 length: 13 amino acids. V shed 4 bases and J shed 5 bases, with 12 bases lying between them. CDR3 region: CASSKGSLETQYF. The CDR3 bases are TGCGCCAGCAGCAAAGGTTCCCTGGAGACCCAGTACTTC.

In this sample, this clonotype turned up many times. The chain has TRBV14 and TRBJ1-1, with TRBD1 matching over 8 bases. Germline values: CDR1 SGHDN, CDR2 FVKESK. Trimming at V came to 1 base and at J to 13 bases, leaving 2 bases not matched to a gene. The CDR3 spans 11 residues. The chain's CDR3 is CASSQGGQVFF. The CDR3, as DNA: TGTGCCAGCAGCCAAGGGGGACAGGTTTTCTTT.